One and the same sample provided the 25 T cell receptor beta chains below, sequenced in a study of shared clonotypes between healthy human individuals. In the naive CD8 group, cells lacked CD45RO and were positively selected for CCR7, so terminally differentiated effector memory CD45RA+ cells were left out. This table comes from immunoSEQ multiplex PCR, and its TCRdb copy is limited to in-frame clones, with some not included. The sample carries about 580,000 clones, 95% to 98% recorded once. The material sequenced was naive CD8+ T cells sorted from blood. The source is a man aged 30 to 39 in good health.

The chain joins TRBV7-8 to TRBJ2-1; D unresolved. The germline CDR1 and CDR2 sequences are SGHVS and FQNEAQ. This CDR3 is built from 12 residues. With 5 bases removed from V and 10 bases from J, the gap between germline ends came to 12 bases. In DNA form, the CDR3 reads TGTGCCAGCAGCAGACTGACGCTGGAGCAGTTCTTC. This translates into CASSRLTLEQFF.

This chain connects TRBV27 to TRBJ2-1, with D perhaps matching TRBD2 (5 bases). The CDR3 length is 16 residues. CDR1 and CDR2 (germline): MNHEY, SMNVEV (reference sequence). Trimming removed 3 bases at V and 0 bases at J, with 12 bases between. CDR3 sequence reads: CASSFMGASSYNEQFF. CDR3 nucleotides: TGTGCCAGCAGTTTCATGGGAGCGAGCTCCTACAATGAGCAGTTCTTC.

V and J are TRBV7-2 and TRBJ2-7; D unclear. Germline CDR1 reads SGHTA; CDR2 reads FQGNSA. V lost 4 bases to trimming and J lost 5 bases, with 12 bases between them. This CDR3 contains 13 residues. CDR3 residues: CASSSPPGDEQYF. In nucleotides, the CDR3 is TGTGCCAGCAGCTCCCCCCCTGGCGACGAGCAGTACTTC.

The V and J genes are TRBV29-1 and TRBJ2-1; D possibly corresponds to TRBD2 (5 bases). The germline V gene encodes CDR1 SQVTM and CDR2 ANQGSEA. Trimming pared 1 base from V and 7 bases from J, leaving 20 bases between. CDR3 length equals 16 residues. The CDR3 region is CSVEGGVSDSSNEQFF. The CDR3 region has the DNA TGCAGCGTTGAAGGAGGAGTGTCGGACTCCTCTAATGAGCAGTTCTTC.

This rearrangement joins TRBV27 to TRBJ2-3; D is ambiguous. The CDR3 runs 11 residues. V was pared by 7 bases and J by 3 bases, with 5 bases between. Germline CDR1 MNHEY, CDR2 SMNVEV (reference sequence). In DNA form, the CDR3 reads TGTGCCAGCAAACAGACAGATACGCAGTATTTT. Translating it yields CASKQTDTQYF.

The gene calls are TRBV28 and TRBJ2-1, with 8 nucleotides matching TRBD1. Germline CDR1 is MDHEN and CDR2 is SYDVKM. J gave up 9 bases and V 4 bases, and 14 bases lay outside the gene matches. The CDR3 extends over 16 amino acids. The chain's CDR3 is CASSSDRAVRSGEQFF. For the CDR3, the DNA is TGTGCCAGCAGTTCGGACAGGGCCGTACGGTCTGGTGAGCAGTTCTTC. Full variable domain (rest looked up from reference TRBV28 and TRBJ2-1): DVKVTQSSRYLVKRTGEKVFLECVQDMDHENMFWYRQDPGLGLRLIYFSYDVKMKEKGDIPEGYSVSREKKERFSLILESASTNQTSMYLCASSSDRAVRSGEQFFGPGTRLTVL.

The V gene is TRBV5-6, the J gene TRBJ2-7; no firm D call. This CDR3 has 11 amino acids. In germline, CDR1 is SGHDT, CDR2 YYEEEE. The ends were cut back, 3 bases at V and 7 bases at J, with 8 bases in the middle. The CDR3 loop is CASSSGEEQYF. The DNA of the CDR3 is TGTGCCAGCAGCTCTGGGGAAGAGCAGTACTTC.

The V and J genes are TRBV7-9 and TRBJ1-5, with D possibly being TRBD1 (5 bases). The germline V gene has CDR1 SEHNR and CDR2 FQNEAQ (reference sequence). V lost 4 bases, J lost 4 bases, and 11 bases lay in between. The CDR3 runs 14 residues. DNA for the CDR3: TGTGCCAGCAGCTCGACAGAAACTAATCAGCCCCAGCATTTT. Translated: CASSSTETNQPQHF.

The V call is TRBV18, the J call TRBJ1-5; D call uncertain. Germline loops: CDR1 KGHSH, CDR2 LQKENI. The CDR3 is 13 amino acids. V dropped 4 bases and J dropped 4 bases, with 8 bases sitting between them. CDR3 DNA: TGTGCCAGCTCACTTGACGTTAATCAGCCCCAGCATTTT. Translating it yields CASSLDVNQPQHF.

The rearrangement joins TRBV4-1 to TRBJ1-4, with D unresolved. CDR1 is MGHRA, CDR2 YSYEKL, per germline. The CDR3 is 14 amino acids. The V gene lost 3 bases and the J gene lost 0 bases, with 5 bases spanning the gap. As DNA, the CDR3 is TGCGCCAGCAGCCAGGGAACAACTAATGAAAAACTGTTTTTT. Protein: CASSQGTTNEKLFF.

This rearrangement joins TRBV2 to TRBJ1-4; D uncertain. The CDR3 has 14 residues. V lost 7 bases, J lost 7 bases, and 16 bases lay in between. The germline gives CDR1 SNHLY, CDR2 FYNNEI. The CDR3 here is CASKRRQVGEKLFF. CDR3 sequence (DNA): TGTGCCAGCAAACGTCGGCAGGTCGGTGAAAAACTGTTTTTT.

V gene TRBV4-1 combines with J gene TRBJ2-7, with TRBD1 matching over 9 bases. This CDR3 has 15 residues. V was clipped by 1 base and J by 7 bases; unmatched bases: 8. From germline, CDR1 is MGHRA and CDR2 YSYEKL. CDR3: CASSQVTGQGKEQYF. The CDR3 nucleotides read TGCGCCAGCAGCCAAGTGACGGGACAGGGTAAAGAGCAGTACTTC.

The chain uses TRBV30 and TRBJ2-5, with 7 positions matching TRBD2. Germline V gene data show CDR1 as GTSNPN and CDR2 as SVGIG (reference sequence). The CDR3 contains 14 residues. The ends lost 2 bases at V and 2 bases at J; junction bases unmatched: 5. This CDR3 reads CAWSHGGGQETQYF. CDR3 nucleotide sequence: TGTGCCTGGAGTCATGGGGGAGGGCAAGAGACCCAGTACTTC.

The rearrangement links TRBV5-4 to TRBJ2-7; 7 nucleotides align to TRBD2. This CDR3 contains 15 residues. Trimming cost V 1 base and J 0 bases; bases outside gene matches: 4. Looked up from germline, CDR1 is SGHNT and CDR2 is YYREEE (reference sequence). The CDR3 DNA follows: TGTGCCAGCAGCTTGTATCGCGGGAGCTCCTACGAGCAGTACTTC. The encoded protein is CASSLYRGSSYEQYF.

The chain links TRBV28 to TRBJ2-7; 7 bases are a match to TRBD1. Germline V gene lookup returns CDR1 MDHEN and CDR2 SYDVKM. This CDR3 comprises 15 residues. V lost 4 bases to trimming and J lost 6 bases; unmatched junction nucleotides: 12. The CDR3 DNA is TGTGCCAGCAGTTACGACAGGGACCTTCGCCCCGAGCAGTACTTC. Its protein is CASSYDRDLRPEQYF.

The chain has TRBV11-2 and TRBJ2-3; 10 bases are a match to TRBD2. Unmatched junction bases numbered 1, after V lost 6 bases and J lost 4 bases. Germline V gene data show CDR1 as SGHAT and CDR2 as FQNNGV. This CDR3 spans 13 amino acids. The CDR3 here is CASRGLAADTQYF. In DNA, the CDR3 is TGTGCCAGCAGAGGACTAGCGGCAGATACGCAGTATTTT.

The J gene is TRBJ2-2, the V gene TRBV5-1; D is possibly TRBD2 (6 bases). The germline V gene has CDR1 SGHRS and CDR2 YFSETQ. V lost 4 bases and J 2 bases, leaving 15 bases between the germline ends. The length of the CDR3 is 16 residues. The CDR3 protein is CASSATRDLNTGELFF. In DNA, the CDR3 is TGCGCCAGCAGCGCGACCAGGGACTTAAACACCGGGGAGCTGTTTTTT.

This clone was observed a few times. The rearrangement joins TRBV6-5 to TRBJ1-5, with 10 bases lining up with TRBD1. Germline CDR1 reads MNHEY; CDR2 reads SVGAGI. The CDR3 sequence is 14 residues long. Germline trimming cut 6 bases from V and 6 bases from J; bases unmatched to any gene: 5. The CDR3 loop is CASSPGTGVQPQHF. The CDR3 DNA reads as TGTGCCAGCAGCCCCGGGACAGGGGTTCAGCCCCAGCATTTT.

The rearrangement joins TRBV30 to TRBJ1-1; no clear D gene. Germline-derived CDR1 and CDR2 are GTSNPN and SVGIG (reference sequence). V gave up 5 bases and J gave up 8 bases, with 9 bases separating them. The CDR3 spans 10 residues. The chain's CDR3 is CAWASNEAFF. DNA of the CDR3: TGTGCCTGGGCGAGTAACGAAGCTTTCTTT.

The V gene is TRBV9, the J gene TRBJ2-1; 11 bases are shared with TRBD2. The germline gives CDR1 SGDLS, CDR2 YYNGEE. The CDR3 has 15 residues. Trimming at V came to 6 bases and at J to 5 bases, leaving 7 bases not matched to a gene. Here the CDR3 DNA reads TGTGCCAGCACCTCGACGGGACTAGCGGACAATGAGCAGTTCTTC. Encoded protein: CASTSTGLADNEQFF.

The chain uses TRBV4-1 and TRBJ2-7; 8 bases are a match to TRBD1. The trim removed 4 bases at V and 1 base at J, leaving 9 bases unmatched. The CDR3 runs to 16 residues. Germline CDR1 is MGHRA and CDR2 is YSYEKL. The CDR3 sequence: CASSLYPGTGSYEQYF. Here the CDR3 DNA reads TGCGCCAGCAGCCTCTACCCCGGGACAGGTTCCTACGAGCAGTACTTC.

The rearrangement joins TRBV2 to TRBJ1-2; TRBD1 matches 8 bases. CDR1 is SNHLY and CDR2 is FYNNEI in the germline V gene. The V gene end was trimmed by 6 bases and the J gene end by 3 bases; junction bases not matched to a gene: 9. The CDR3 covers 15 residues. This CDR3 reads CASRHWPTGDYGYTF. The CDR3 DNA reads as TGTGCCAGCAGGCATTGGCCGACAGGGGACTATGGCTACACCTTC.

This chain uses TRBV7-9 with TRBJ2-7, with D tentatively TRBD1 (6 bases). Per the germline V gene, CDR1 is SEHNR and CDR2 is FQNEAQ (reference sequence). The ends were cut back, 4 bases at V and 4 bases at J, with 17 bases in the middle. The CDR3 runs to 15 residues. DNA for the CDR3: TGTGCCAGCAGCTCGCGGCAGGGGAAAGAATACGAGCAGTACTTC. Translated, it gives CASSSRQGKEYEQYF.

This rearrangement joins TRBV28 to TRBJ1-2, with TRBD1 as a possible D gene (5 bases). Trimming cost V 1 base and J 7 bases, with 16 bases left between them. CDR3 length: 15 amino acids. Germline V gene sequence: CDR1 MDHEN, CDR2 SYDVKM. CDR3 DNA sequence: TGTGCCAGCAGTTTATCTTCTTGGGGCTCGTTTGGCTACACCTTC. Amino acids: CASSLSSWGSFGYTF.

V is TRBV5-5 and J is TRBJ2-7, with D tentatively TRBD1 (6 bases). Trimming cost V 1 base and J 0 bases, with 14 bases left between them. CDR1 and CDR2 from the germline V gene are SGHKS and YYEKEE (reference sequence). CDR3 length: 16 residues. The CDR3 loop is CASSLMLDRSSYEQYF. The CDR3 DNA reads as TGTGCCAGCAGCTTGATGCTAGACAGGTCCTCCTACGAGCAGTACTTC.